This T cell receptor (beta chain) derives from a study of blood T cell repertoires in COVID-19. CDR3 length: 16 residues. CDR1 KGHSH and CDR2 LQKENI come from the germline V gene. V dropped 2 bases and J dropped 1; count of bases not matched to a gene: 5. Enrolled through a virtual design, the participants were between 18 and 89 years of age and came from around 25 US areas. In assigning cohorts, the study relied on participant-reported clinical history. Produced via immunoSEQ multiplex PCR; TCRdb's table is partial and in-frame only. The sample includes some 150,000 clones, around 78% of them seen just once.

The sequence came from a woman in her forties or fifties who had recovered from COVID-19. The chain is built from TRBV18 and TRBJ2-7; 10 nucleotides align to TRBD2. Material: PBMCs or T cells enriched from blood (not recorded which). CDR3 bases: TGTGCCAGCTCACCAAGCGGGAGGGCCTTGTCCTACGAGCAGTACGTC. Its protein product is CASSPSGRALSYEQYV.